A selection of T cell receptor beta chains follows, all from one sample in a study of T cell responses to AZD1222 COVID-19 vaccine. Here immunoSEQ multiplex PCR was the method, and the copy in TCRdb shows in-frame clones only, minus some. The table shows about 100,000 clones, with 87% occurring only once. Sequences were derived from peripheral blood, sampled on day 0 of AZD1222 vaccination. These receptors all stem from an adult in good health. The CDR3 runs from the conserved cysteine through the conserved F or W. A D gene is named only where the DNA matches it firmly. Some rows mark clone size as missing; the rest say once, few, many or name a class of expanded clone.

d_call | j_call | v_call | clone_size | cdr3_nt | cdr3_aa
NA | TRBJ2-5 | TRBV5-1 | NA | TGCGCCAGCAGCCCGCCTGGGTGGGAGACCCAGTACTTC | CASSPPGWETQYF
TRBD1 | TRBJ2-2 | TRBV4-2 | NA | TGTGCCAGCAGCCCCCGGGACAGGGATACCGGGGAGCTGTTTTTT | CASSPRDRDTGELFF
NA | TRBJ1-4 | TRBV5-6 | NA | TGTGCCAGCAGCTCAGAGACAGTCTCTAATGAAAAACTGTTTTTT | CASSSETVSNEKLFF
TRBD1 | TRBJ2-2 | TRBV24-1 | NA | TGTGCCACCAGTGACTGGACAGGGGACCGGAACACCGGGGAGCTGTTTTTT | CATSDWTGDRNTGELFF
NA | TRBJ1-2 | TRBV27 | NA | TGTGCCAGCAGTACGGCTCACCCTAACTATGGCTACACCTTC | CASSTAHPNYGYTF
NA | TRBJ1-5 | TRBV5-4 | NA | TGTGCCAGCAGCTTCGAACTCAATCAGCCCCAGCATTTT | CASSFELNQPQHF
NA | TRBJ1-5 | TRBV6-6 | NA | TGTGCCAGCAGAAACAGGGATTGGGACGGTCAGCCCCAGCATTTT | CASRNRDWDGQPQHF
TRBD2 | TRBJ2-1 | TRBV27 | NA | TGTGCCAGCAGCAAAACTAGCGGGATCGCCAATGAGCAGTTCTTC | CASSKTSGIANEQFF
NA | TRBJ1-2 | TRBV12-3/TRBV12-4 | once | TGTGCCAGCAGTTTTGGGGGTCCTGGCTACACCTTC | CASSFGGPGYTF
NA | TRBJ2-2 | TRBV5-6 | NA | TGTGCCAGCAGCTTGGAGGGAGGGAACACCGGGGAGCTGTTTTTT | CASSLEGGNTGELFF
NA | TRBJ2-3 | TRBV7-2 | once | TGTGCCAGCACCGATCGGGCCTTTTCCCGGGATACGCAGTATTTT | CASTDRAFSRDTQYF
NA | TRBJ2-7 | TRBV23-1 | few | TGCGCCAGCAGTCAATCAACCACTGACTTACTCTACGAGCAGTACTTC | CASSQSTTDLLYEQYF
TRBD1 | TRBJ1-2 | TRBV7-6 | few | TGTGCCAGCAGTTCCGGGACAGGGATTACCGACTACTATGGCTACACCTTC | CASSSGTGITDYYGYTF
TRBD1 | TRBJ2-3 | TRBV19 | NA | TGTGCCAGTCACTCAACGAAGGGGGGACAGGGCACAGATACGCAGTATTTT | CASHSTKGGQGTDTQYF
NA | TRBJ2-5 | TRBV11-2 | NA | TGTGCCAGCAGCTTAGCCGGGGGCAGGGAGGAGACCCAGTACTTC | CASSLAGGREETQYF
TRBD1 | TRBJ2-5 | TRBV7-2 | NA | TGTGCCATCGCGGACAGGGGGCGATTAGAGGAGACCCAGTACTTC | CAIADRGRLEETQYF
NA | TRBJ1-1 | TRBV6-6 | few | TGTGCCAGCAGTTACGTCACCGGTGAAGCTTTCTTT | CASSYVTGEAFF
NA | TRBJ1-4 | TRBV19 | NA | TGTTCAACTAATGAAAAACTGTTTTTT | CSTNEKLFF
TRBD1 | TRBJ1-3 | TRBV11-2 | NA | TGTGCCAGCAGCTTAGCCCTCTCGACAGGGGGTCCTGGAAACACCATATATTTT | CASSLALSTGGPGNTIYF
TRBD2 | TRBJ2-3 | TRBV24-1 | few | TGTGCCACCAGTGGGGGCAGGGAGGGGAGCACAGATACGCAGTATTTT | CATSGGREGSTDTQYF
NA | TRBJ2-1 | TRBV4-3 | NA | TGCGCCAGCAGCCGGACCGACGGGGGAACCTCCTACAATGAGCAGTTCTTC | CASSRTDGGTSYNEQFF
NA | TRBJ2-1 | TRBV7-3 | once | TGTGCCAGCAGCTTGGCAGGGGCGATCTCCTACAATGAGCAGTTCTTC | CASSLAGAISYNEQFF
TRBD1 | TRBJ1-1 | TRBV6-1 | NA | TGTGCCAGCAGGCAGACCGGGACAGGGGGTACTGAAGCTTTCTTT | CASRQTGTGGTEAFF
NA | TRBJ1-2 | TRBV7-9 | NA | TGTGCCAGCAGCCCCCGGGGTCAGGGGAACTATGGCTACACCTTC | CASSPRGQGNYGYTF
NA | TRBJ1-1 | TRBV7-2 | NA | TGTGCCAGCAGCCCCACCAGGCACACTGAAGCTTTCTTT | CASSPTRHTEAFF
NA | TRBJ1-5 | TRBV19 | NA | TGTGCCAGTAGTATAGGTCCGCGGGGTTACCAGCCCCAGCATTTT | CASSIGPRGYQPQHF
NA | TRBJ1-4 | TRBV14 | NA | TGTGCCAGCAGCCAAGGAGGGCGCGGTGAAAAACTGTTTTTT | CASSQGGRGEKLFF